The 6 T cell receptor beta chains below come from one sample, sequenced in a study of CD8 T cells in ankylosing spondylitis. TCRdb independently ran MiXCR on the 5' RACE reads; one entry per CDR3 protein. The repertoire holds 130,000 or so distinct CDR3 sequences, with around 7% as singletons. The source material was blood, either unsorted or a sorted T cell fraction (not recorded which). All receptors come from a male donor with ankylosing spondylitis or in good health (not recorded which).

The table lists this clonotype with many counts. This sequence joins TRBV7-2 and TRBJ2-1; TRBD2 is a possible D gene (6 bases). V shed 3 bases and J shed 8 bases, with 17 bases lying between them. CDR1 and CDR2 (germline): SGHTA, FQGNSA. The CDR3 is made up of 15 amino acids. The CDR3 bases are TGTGCCAGCAGCTTTCGACTAGGATACGGCGATGAGCAGTTCTTC. Amino acids: CASSFRLGYGDEQFF.

A few counts support this clonotype. The genes are TRBV20-1 and TRBJ2-3; TRBD2 might be the D (7 bases). CDR1 is DFQATT, CDR2 SNEGSKA, per germline (reference sequence). The germline V and J ends were trimmed by 6 bases and 2 bases, with 15 bases remaining between them. The CDR3 spans 14 residues. DNA for the CDR3: TGCAGTGCAAAACGGGGGGCACTCACAGATACGCAGTATTTT. Protein: CSAKRGALTDTQYF.

Many counts were recorded for this clonotype. The V gene is TRBV29-1, the J gene TRBJ1-1; D may be TRBD1 (6 bases). The CDR3 has 12 amino acids. V lost 1 base and J 7 bases, leaving 10 bases between the germline ends. In germline, CDR1 is SQVTM, CDR2 ANQGSEA. CDR3 sequence reads: CSVEAPQGEAFF. For the CDR3, the DNA is TGCAGCGTTGAAGCACCACAGGGTGAAGCTTTCTTT.

The rearrangement links TRBV5-1 to TRBJ2-1, with 16 bases aligning to TRBD2. The J segment lost 1 base and the V segment lost 4 bases, leaving 5 bases of the junction unmatched. CDR3 length equals 18 residues. The germline gives CDR1 SGHRS, CDR2 YFSETQ. CDR3 amino acids: CASSPGTSGGGSYNEQFF. CDR3 sequence (DNA): TGCGCCAGCAGCCCCGGGACTAGCGGGGGGGGGTCCTACAATGAGCAGTTCTTC.

CDR3: CASSQDRSPGGAGANVLTF. The DNA for the CDR3 is TGCGCCAGCAGCCAAGATCGCTCCCCCGGTGGCGCTGGGGCCAACGTCCTGACTTTC. This chain uses TRBV4-1 with TRBJ2-6, with D unclear. Per germline, CDR1 MGHRA and CDR2 YSYEKL. V lost 0 bases to trimming and J lost 2 bases, with 17 bases between them. CDR3 size: 19 residues.

There are many counts of this clonotype. V usage is TRBV9 and J usage is TRBJ2-1; D possibly corresponds to TRBD2 (6 bases). Germline values: CDR1 SGDLS, CDR2 YYNGEE. The CDR3 is 15 amino acids. Trimming took 0 bases from V and 5 from J, leaving 12 bases between them. CDR3 sequence reads: CASSVAGVGDNEQFF. CDR3 DNA: TGTGCCAGCAGCGTAGCGGGAGTTGGAGACAATGAGCAGTTCTTC.